Here is one T cell receptor (beta chain) with its context. Per the germline V gene, CDR1 is SGHVS and CDR2 is FQNEAQ. The CDR3 spans 20 residues. V shed 1 base and J 0 bases; nucleotides not matched to a gene: 11. The record originates from a study of blood T cell repertoires in COVID-19. Whole-study context: Sites in the United States, Italy and Spain provided acute and convalescent COVID-19 samples.

Methods used by the authors: Reference gene primer amplification gave estimated nucleated cell counts. TCRdb keeps only in-frame clones here, not all; method: immunoSEQ multiplex PCR. V and J calls and clone size are as listed in that table; D and trimming were resolved from the DNA. This sample has 190,000 or so clones, with about nine tenths found just once. The specimen sequenced was PBMCs or T cells enriched from blood (not recorded which). This clonotype originated in a woman aged 25 to 45 who had recovered from COVID-19. The chain links TRBV7-8 to TRBJ1-6, with TRBD1 matching 8 bases. In DNA form, the CDR3 reads TGTGCCAGCAGCTTAGAAAGGATGGACAGGGCAACCTCCTATAATTCACCCCTCCACTTT. This encodes CASSLERMDRATSYNSPLHF. Full variable domain (rest looked up from reference TRBV7-8 and TRBJ1-6): GAGVSQSPRYKVAKRGQDVALRCDPISGHVSLFWYQQALGQGPEFLTYFQNEAQLDKSGLPSDRFFAERPEGSVSTLKIQRTQQEDSAVYLCASSLERMDRATSYNSPLHFGNGTRLTVT.